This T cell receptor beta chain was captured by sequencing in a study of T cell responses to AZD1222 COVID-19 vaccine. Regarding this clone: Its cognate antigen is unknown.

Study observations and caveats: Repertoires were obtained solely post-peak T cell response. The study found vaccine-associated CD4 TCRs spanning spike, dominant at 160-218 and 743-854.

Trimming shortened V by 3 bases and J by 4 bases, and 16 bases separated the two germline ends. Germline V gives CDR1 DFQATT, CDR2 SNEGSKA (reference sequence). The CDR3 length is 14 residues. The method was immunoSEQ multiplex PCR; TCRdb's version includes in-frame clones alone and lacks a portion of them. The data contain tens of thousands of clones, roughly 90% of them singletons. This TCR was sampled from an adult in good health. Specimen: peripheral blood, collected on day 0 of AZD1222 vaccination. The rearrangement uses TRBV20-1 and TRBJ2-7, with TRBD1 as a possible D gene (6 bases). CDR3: CSASSQGFVYEQYF. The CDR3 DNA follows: TGCAGTGCTAGTTCGCAGGGGTTTGTGTACGAGCAGTACTTC.